The T cell receptor (beta chain) described here comes from a study of OX40 agonist ivuxolimab in advanced cancers. Per the germline V gene, CDR1 is LGHNA and CDR2 is YSLEER. The ends lost 0 bases at V and 0 bases at J; junction bases unmatched: 7. The CDR3 has 18 amino acids. If patients had autoimmune disease history or systemic immunosuppression, they were excluded. The method was immunoSEQ multiplex PCR; TCRdb's version includes in-frame clones alone and lacks a portion of them. The data contain about 50,000 clones, 80% of them singletons. Sequenced material: CD4+ or CD8+ T cells sorted from blood, taken in a trial of the OX40 agonist ivuxolimab. The chain combines TRBV4-3 with TRBJ2-3, with 9 positions matching TRBD2. The sequence derives from an adult with an advanced solid tumor such as melanoma, head and neck, liver or kidney cancer. The CDR3 is CASSQDGGGVFSTDTQYF. CDR3 sequence (DNA): TGCGCCAGCAGCCAAGACGGCGGGGGGGTTTTTAGCACAGATACGCAGTATTTT.